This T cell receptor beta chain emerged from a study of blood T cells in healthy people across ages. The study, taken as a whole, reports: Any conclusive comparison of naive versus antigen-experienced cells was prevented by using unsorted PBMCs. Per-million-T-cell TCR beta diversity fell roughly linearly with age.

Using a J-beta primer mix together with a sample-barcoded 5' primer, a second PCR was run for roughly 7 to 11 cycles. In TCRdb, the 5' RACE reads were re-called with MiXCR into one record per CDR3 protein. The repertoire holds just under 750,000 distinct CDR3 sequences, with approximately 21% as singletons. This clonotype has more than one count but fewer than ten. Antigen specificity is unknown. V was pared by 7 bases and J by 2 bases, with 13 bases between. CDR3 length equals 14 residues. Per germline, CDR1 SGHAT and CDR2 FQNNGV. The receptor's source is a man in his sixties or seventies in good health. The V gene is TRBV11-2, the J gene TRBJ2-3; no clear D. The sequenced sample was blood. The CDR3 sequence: CASTGWRNTDTQYF. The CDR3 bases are TGTGCCAGCACCGGGTGGCGGAACACAGATACGCAGTATTTT.